The text below deals with one TCR beta chain. Its antigen is as yet unknown. Patients picked for sequencing had shown CD8+CD57+ cell expansion detected by flow cytometry. Patients were untreated when blood was sampled. This sample was taken from a study of CD8+CD57+ T cells in acquired aplastic anemia. Study in general: Mean yield of DNA from sorted CD4+ and CD8+ cells was 3 to 3.5 ug.

The study profiled TCR beta VDJ and CDR3 using genomic DNA as template. MiXCR was run by TCRdb on the reads, yielding one entry per CDR3 protein. The sample records 300,000 or so distinct CDR3 sequences, roughly 53% being singletons. Study-wide results and limits: Some 31 shared CD8+ CDR3s appeared highly expressed within patients' immunodominant clones.

This CDR3 is built from 13 residues. V was pared by 0 bases and J by 9 bases, with 9 bases between. Germline CDR1 WSHSY, CDR2 SAAADI. The chain is built from TRBV10-2 and TRBJ2-1, with D perhaps matching TRBD2 (6 bases). Sequenced: sorted CD4+, CD8+, or CD8+CD57+ T cells (not recorded which) from PBMCs. The TCR sequence derives from a human donor with aplastic anemia. Here the CDR3 reads CASSESVGGEQFF. Written as DNA, the CDR3 is TGCGCCAGCAGTGAGTCGGTGGGAGGTGAGCAGTTCTTC.